Reported below is one T cell receptor beta chain. The sample is drawn from a study of cytomegalovirus exposure and HLA in healthy donors. Germline V lookup: CDR1 SNHLY, CDR2 FYNNEI. V was clipped by 4 bases and J by 5 bases, with 11 bases between them. The length of the CDR3 is 13 residues. Primers for the PCR totalled 60 Vbeta and 13 Jbeta. TCRdb's copy holds only in-frame clones and misses some; the assay was immunoSEQ multiplex PCR. The table records under 65,000 clones, less than 85% of them present only once. The chain couples TRBV2 to TRBJ2-5; a weak D match, TRBD1 (5 bases). The TCR sequence derives from a man aged 25 to 40 in good health and CMV-seropositive. What was sequenced was PBMCs. The CDR3 nucleotides read TGTGCCAGCAGTGCCGTGAAGGGGGAGACCCAGTACTTC. It specifies CASSAVKGETQYF.